A single sample is the source of the 17 T cell receptor beta chains below, sequenced in a study of T cells in Graves' hyperthyroidism and ophthalmopathy. Amplification targeted TCR beta CDR3 regions from RNA transcripts. HTBI primers were the set used in a first-round RT-PCR of the TCR CDR3. Each CDR3 protein is one row after TCRdb ran MiXCR on the multiplex PCR reads. Among approximately 610,000 distinct CDR3 sequences, approximately 15% were seen once, and the ten largest hold approximately 20%. Sequencing was carried out using blood. The receptors here all came from a woman aged 18 to 35 with Graves' hyperthyroidism.

In its sample, this clonotype was seen many times. V is TRBV20-1 and J is TRBJ1-2, with 7 bases that match TRBD1. There are 12 residues in the CDR3. Losses at the gene ends were 6 bases for V and 2 bases for J; bases not matched to a gene: 3. From germline, CDR1 is DFQATT and CDR2 SNEGSKA (reference sequence). The CDR3 is CSARQGNYGYTF. CDR3 DNA: TGCAGTGCCAGACAGGGCAACTATGGCTACACCTTC.

V usage is TRBV29-1 and J usage is TRBJ1-2; D unclear. The CDR3 is 12 amino acids. The ends were cut back, 2 bases at V and 7 bases at J, with 11 bases in the middle. The V gene's germline CDR1 is SQVTM and CDR2 ANQGSEA. In DNA form, the CDR3 reads TGCAGCGTTGAACTGGGCATCCCTGGCTACACCTTC. It specifies CSVELGIPGYTF.

The chain recombines TRBV11-2 with TRBJ2-3; perhaps TRBD1 as D (5 bases). Germline V gene lookup returns CDR1 SGHAT and CDR2 FQNNGV. There are 15 residues in the CDR3. V dropped 3 bases and J dropped 2 bases, with 12 bases sitting between them. CDR3 protein: CASSLDITTTDTQYF. In DNA form, the CDR3 reads TGTGCCAGCAGCTTGGACATTACTACCACAGATACGCAGTATTTT.

The J gene is TRBJ1-2, the V gene TRBV2, with D tentatively TRBD1 (6 bases). V dropped 3 bases and J dropped 4 bases, with 12 bases sitting between them. This CDR3 region has 14 residues. Germline lookup yields CDR1 SNHLY and CDR2 FYNNEI. The CDR3 DNA sequence: TGTGCCAGCAGTGAGCCCAGGGGAAGCTATGGCTACACCTTC. Amino acid sequence: CASSEPRGSYGYTF.

This clonotype came up a few times. The gene calls are TRBV7-2 and TRBJ2-5, with D tentatively TRBD1 or TRBD2 (5 bases each). Germline CDR1 reads SGHTA; CDR2 reads FQGNSA. Trimming left V 5 bases short and J 5 bases short, with 18 bases between. The CDR3 has 15 amino acids. The CDR3 nucleotides read TGTGCCAGCAGCCCTCTCCGGGGACCTCAGGAGACCCAGTACTTC. This codes for CASSPLRGPQETQYF.

This clonotype has ten or more counts. The rearrangement uses TRBV2 and TRBJ1-1; no firm D call. Looked up from germline, CDR1 is SNHLY and CDR2 is FYNNEI. Trimming stripped 4 bases from V and 0 bases from J, with 9 bases between. The CDR3 length is 14 residues. The CDR3, as DNA: TGTGCCAGCAGTGTTAACGGAATGAACACTGAAGCTTTCTTT. It specifies CASSVNGMNTEAFF.

This clonotype has at least ten counts. This rearrangement joins TRBV30 to TRBJ2-1; TRBD1 might be the D (5 bases). This CDR3 is 16 amino acids long. The germline gives CDR1 GTSNPN, CDR2 SVGIG (reference sequence). Trimming removed 1 base from V and 0 bases from J, with 13 bases in between. The CDR3 DNA sequence: TGTGCCTGGAGTGGGGGCCGCTCAAGCTCCTACAATGAGCAGTTCTTC. Its protein product is CAWSGGRSSSYNEQFF.

The rearrangement joins TRBV9 to TRBJ2-1, with 11 bases aligning to TRBD1. V gave up 5 bases and J gave up 7 bases; unmatched junction bases: 5. The CDR3 spans 14 residues. Germline assignment: CDR1 SGDLS and CDR2 YYNGEE. Here the CDR3 DNA reads TGTGCCAGCAGAGGGACAGGGGGGAGGAATGAGCAGTTCTTC. Its protein is CASRGTGGRNEQFF.

This clonotype was seen repeatedly, ten times or more. J is TRBJ2-7 and V is TRBV7-9, with 13 bases aligning to TRBD2. CDR1 is SEHNR, CDR2 FQNEAQ, per germline (reference sequence). Unmatched junction bases numbered 3, after V lost 4 bases and J lost 6 bases. This CDR3 spans 14 amino acids. CDR3 in amino acids: CASSYGLAGAEQYF. CDR3 bases: TGTGCCAGCAGCTACGGACTAGCGGGAGCCGAGCAGTACTTC.

This clonotype has at least ten counts. The chain links TRBV7-2 to TRBJ2-7, with 10 bases identical to TRBD2. V lost 3 bases to trimming and J lost 0 bases; unmatched junction nucleotides: 2. Germline V CDR1 and CDR2: SGHTA, FQGNSA. This CDR3 region has 15 residues. The CDR3 loop is CASSFTSGDSYEQYF. DNA for the CDR3: TGTGCCAGCAGCTTCACTAGCGGGGACTCCTACGAGCAGTACTTC. The full variable domain, completed using reference TRBV7-2 and TRBJ2-7, is GAGVSQSPSNKVTEKGKDVELRCDPISGHTALYWYRQSLGQGLEFLIYFQGNSAPDKSGLPSDRFSAERTGGSVSTLTIQRTQQEDSAVYLCASSFTSGDSYEQYFGPGTRLTVT.

V and J are TRBV19 and TRBJ2-7, with D possibly being TRBD1 (6 bases). This CDR3 region has 14 residues. The germline CDR1 and CDR2 sequences are LNHDA and SQIVND (reference sequence). With 3 bases removed from V and 3 bases from J, the gap between germline ends came to 12 bases. The CDR3 spells CASSMDRGYYEQYF. The CDR3 region has the DNA TGTGCCAGTAGTATGGACAGAGGCTACTACGAGCAGTACTTC.

This clonotype was counted only a few times. A read error may be the cause here, since a much bigger clone is one base away. This chain connects TRBV6-2 or TRBV6-3 to TRBJ1-1; possible D gene TRBD1, 5 bases. Germline V CDR1 and CDR2: MNHEY, SVGEGT. Trimming cost V 0 bases and J 3 bases, with 8 bases left between them. The CDR3 runs to 14 residues. The CDR3 reads CASSYSTRDTEAFF. Written as DNA, the CDR3 is TGTGCCAGCAGTTACTCGACCAGGGACACTGAAGCTTTCTTT.

This clonotype was seen only a few times. The chain has TRBV7-2 and TRBJ1-2; 7 bases line up with TRBD1. The CDR3 totals 14 residues. Germline V gives CDR1 SGHTA, CDR2 FQGNSA. After removal of 7 bases from V and 0 bases from J, the junction contained 5 bases not matched to a gene. The chain's CDR3 is CASTRDSSNYGYTF. The CDR3 nucleotides are TGTGCCAGCACCCGGGACAGTTCTAACTATGGCTACACCTTC. Full variable domain (remainder filled in from reference TRBV7-2 and TRBJ1-2): GAGVSQSPSNKVTEKGKDVELRCDPISGHTALYWYRQSLGQGLEFLIYFQGNSAPDKSGLPSDRFSAERTGGSVSTLTIQRTQQEDSAVYLCASTRDSSNYGYTFGSGTRLTVV.

The CDR3 region has the DNA TGCGCCAGCAGCCATGTCGGGACAGCCAATTCACCCCTCCACTTT. It codes for CASSHVGTANSPLHF. V is TRBV4-3 and J is TRBJ1-6; TRBD1 agrees at 7 bases. The V gene end was trimmed by 3 bases and the J gene end by 7 bases; junction bases not matched to a gene: 6. Germline CDR1 LGHNA, CDR2 YSLEER. The CDR3 has 15 residues.

This clonotype was observed many times. The genes are TRBV3-1 and TRBJ2-7, with D perhaps matching TRBD2 (6 bases). Germline V lookup: CDR1 LGHDT, CDR2 YNNKEL (reference sequence). V lost 0 bases and J lost 1, with 10 bases in between. CDR3 length: 15 amino acids. The CDR3 loop reads CASSQDPGRSYEQYF. The CDR3 DNA is TGTGCCAGCAGCCAAGACCCCGGGAGATCCTACGAGCAGTACTTC.

The chain recombines TRBV6-2 or TRBV6-3 with TRBJ1-6; TRBD1 is a possible D gene (6 bases). CDR3 length: 12 residues. The germline V gene encodes CDR1 MNHEY and CDR2 SVGEGT. Trimming took off 6 bases at V and 9 bases at J, with 9 bases between the two ends. The CDR3 here is CASSDRISPLHF. The CDR3 DNA reads as TGTGCCAGCAGCGACAGGATTTCACCCCTCCACTTT.

This rearrangement joins TRBV11-2 to TRBJ2-1; TRBD2 might be the D (6 bases). Per germline, CDR1 SGHAT and CDR2 FQNNGV. V was clipped by 1 base and J by 7 bases, with 11 bases between them. CDR3 size: 14 residues. The CDR3 loop reads CASSLGTTSNEQFF. For the CDR3, the DNA is TGTGCCAGCAGCTTAGGGACGACTAGTAATGAGCAGTTCTTC.